This T cell receptor beta chain was profiled in a study of prognosis after radiotherapy for stage I lung cancer. For the study at large: Among the enrolled patients, roughly 14 had newly diagnosed primary stage I lung tumors, while roughly five had oligometastatic NSCLC following surgical resection of the primary tumor. Among the patients, several developed distant metastases after radiotherapy at a median of 7 months, and 15 showed no significant progression. Whole-study findings and limits: Tumor specificity of expanded TCR clones went undetermined.

Starting from genomic DNA, TCR beta CDR3 was amplified through two-round multiplex PCR. Individual primers that were specific to each TRBV and TRBJ gene served in first-round PCR. MiXCR, run by TCRdb on the multiplex PCR reads, gives a single entry per CDR3 protein. The data show around 13,000 distinct CDR3 sequences, 43% seen once. Every member of the patient group was node-negative on CT and PET/CT (none had prior chemotherapy, radiotherapy or other malignancies). The V and J ends lost 5 bases and 5 bases, in that order; junction bases with no gene match: 6. The CDR3 totals 14 residues. CDR1 is LNHDA, CDR2 SQIVND, per germline (reference sequence). There are a few counts of this clonotype. As yet, its antigen is unknown.

The chain joins TRBV19 to TRBJ2-3; 8 bases are a match to TRBD1. The receptor was derived from a donor aged 50 or older with non-small cell lung cancer. The starting material was PBMCs, obtained before or after stereotactic body radiation therapy (not recorded which). The CDR3 coding sequence is TGTGCCAGTAGTGGACAGGGTTGGGTAGATACGCAGTATTTT. Amino acids: CASSGQGWVDTQYF.